The 28 T cell receptor beta chains reported below all come from one sample, sequenced in a study of T cells in Graves' hyperthyroidism and ophthalmopathy. Amplification of TCR beta CDR3 regions was performed using RNA transcripts as template. HTBI primers were the set used in a first-round RT-PCR of the TCR CDR3. TCRdb re-called the multiplex PCR reads through MiXCR, storing one row per CDR3 protein. Of approximately 710,000 distinct CDR3 sequences in the sample, roughly a sixth were seen once. Sequenced: blood. The receptor source for this set is a man aged 45-65 years with Graves' hyperthyroidism.

This clonotype was detected a few times. The chain recombines TRBV9 with TRBJ1-5; possibly TRBD1 for D (5 bases). With 3 bases removed from V and 2 bases from J, the gap between germline ends came to 9 bases. The CDR3 covers 14 residues. CDR1 SGDLS and CDR2 YYNGEE come from the germline V gene. The CDR3 DNA is TGTGCCAGCAGCGAAGGGGACGGCAATCAGCCCCAGCATTTT. This translates into CASSEGDGNQPQHF.

This clonotype was recorded at least ten times. The J gene is TRBJ2-7, the V gene TRBV9; 7 nucleotides match TRBD1. Germline values: CDR1 SGDLS, CDR2 YYNGEE. V lost 4 bases to trimming and J lost 0 bases; unmatched junction nucleotides: 7. This CDR3 region has 15 residues. The CDR3 region is CASSKRTGLSYEQYF. In DNA form, the CDR3 reads TGTGCCAGCAGCAAACGGACAGGCCTCTCCTACGAGCAGTACTTC.

The chain employs TRBV20-1 and TRBJ2-1; D is uncertain. Germline V CDR1 and CDR2: DFQATT, SNEGSKA (reference sequence). Deletions cut 6 bases from V and 0 bases from J, with 9 bases between. The CDR3 runs to 13 residues. The CDR3 region has the DNA TGCAGTGCCATATCGAGCTCCTACAATGAGCAGTTCTTC. Its protein product is CSAISSSYNEQFF.

The sample holds many counts of this clonotype. V is TRBV10-3 and J is TRBJ1-1; D unclear. Germline CDR1 reads ENHRY; CDR2 reads SYGVKD. The CDR3 loop spans 14 amino acids. The V end was cut by 3 bases, the J end by 0 bases, with 8 bases between. This CDR3 is CAISEAAMNTEAFF. CDR3 coding DNA: TGTGCCATCAGTGAAGCAGCGATGAACACTGAAGCTTTCTTT.

In regard to this clonotype: Relative to the germline gene, one junction end is altered; a read error may explain this. The chain joins TRBV9 to TRBJ2-1; 10 bases line up with TRBD2. From germline, CDR1 is SGDLS and CDR2 YYNGEE. The CDR3 is 15 amino acids. The CDR3 bases are TGTGCCGGCAGCGTATTAGCTAGCGGGAGTAATGAGCAGTTCTTC. Protein: CAGSVLASGSNEQFF. Complete variable domain (other parts from reference TRBV9 and TRBJ2-1): DSGVTQTPKHLITATGQRVTLRCSPRSGDLSVYWYQQSLDQGLQFLIQYYNGEERAKGNILERFSAQQFPDLHSELNLSSLELGDSALYFCAGSVLASGSNEQFFGPGTRLTVL.

This chain links TRBV6-2 or TRBV6-3 with TRBJ2-7; 8 bases agree with TRBD1. CDR3 size: 16 residues. Germline V CDR1 and CDR2: MNHEY, SVGEGT. Trimming took 6 bases from V and 5 from J; bases not matched to a gene: 15. The DNA for the CDR3 is TGTGCCAGCAGCCGCCCTCCCGGCACAGGGGGGAACGAGCAGTACTTC. Translated, it gives CASSRPPGTGGNEQYF.

This clonotype has more than one count but fewer than ten. The chain recombines TRBV20-1 with TRBJ2-1, with 12 bases fitting TRBD2. This CDR3 is 14 amino acids long. Germline V CDR1 and CDR2: DFQATT, SNEGSKA (reference sequence). The V gene end was trimmed by 6 bases and the J gene end by 7 bases; junction bases not matched to a gene: 7. The CDR3 coding sequence is TGCAGTGCCGACGCGACTAGCGGGAGTAATGAGCAGTTCTTC. Translated, it gives CSADATSGSNEQFF.

This clonotype was picked up many times. V is TRBV27 and J is TRBJ2-7; 7 nucleotides line up with TRBD1. The CDR3 spans 16 residues. The junction had 16 bases not matched to a gene; V was cut back by 6 bases and J by 5 bases. CDR1 is MNHEY and CDR2 is SMNVEV in the germline V gene (reference sequence). The CDR3 sequence is CASRLSTGTVNHEQYF. DNA of the CDR3: TGTGCCAGCAGACTAAGCACCGGGACAGTGAACCACGAGCAGTACTTC.

The chain employs TRBV20-1 and TRBJ1-1; D might be TRBD1 (5 bases). Germline CDR1 and CDR2: DFQATT and SNEGSKA (reference sequence). Trimming cost V 6 bases and J 6 bases, with 17 bases left between them. The CDR3 is 13 residues long. This chain's CDR3 is CSAREGTGSEAFF. The CDR3 coding sequence is TGCAGTGCACGGGAGGGGACCGGGTCTGAAGCTTTCTTT.

This clonotype was observed at least ten times. This rearrangement joins TRBV10-2 to TRBJ2-7; 10 bases line up with TRBD1. The junction had 7 bases not matched to a gene; V was cut back by 3 bases and J by 11 bases. Germline CDR1 and CDR2: WSHSY and SAAADI. The CDR3 runs 13 residues. CDR3 in DNA: TGCGCCAGCAGTGACCCCGGGACAGGGGTCGAGTACTTC. Its translation: CASSDPGTGVEYF.

In this sample, this clonotype turned up a few times. The rearrangement joins TRBV9 to TRBJ2-1; possibly TRBD1 or TRBD2 for D (6 bases each). The CDR3 loop spans 16 amino acids. Looked up from germline, CDR1 is SGDLS and CDR2 is YYNGEE. Trimming cost V 4 bases and J 5 bases, with 19 bases left between them. CDR3 sequence: CASSFEGGQTNNEQFF. DNA of the CDR3: TGTGCCAGCAGCTTCGAAGGGGGGCAGACTAACAATGAGCAGTTCTTC.

Only a few counts were recorded for this clonotype. The rearrangement joins TRBV4-3 to TRBJ2-1; 7 nucleotides match TRBD1. The CDR3 runs to 16 residues. Looked up from germline, CDR1 is LGHNA and CDR2 is YSLEER. J was trimmed by 0 bases and V by 4 bases; bases with no gene match: 6. This CDR3 reads CASSRSGGSSYNEQFF. The CDR3 region has the DNA TGCGCCAGCAGCCGATCAGGGGGTAGCTCCTACAATGAGCAGTTCTTC.

This clonotype occurred a few times. The genes are TRBV18 and TRBJ2-2; 15 bases map to TRBD2. CDR3 length: 18 residues. Trimming at V came to 3 bases and at J to 4 bases, leaving 6 bases not matched to a gene. Germline values: CDR1 KGHSH, CDR2 LQKENI. The CDR3 reads CASSPMGLAGGTTGELFF. The CDR3 nucleotides read TGTGCCAGCTCACCGATGGGACTAGCGGGAGGAACCACCGGGGAGCTGTTTTTT.

This clonotype was recorded a few times. The gene calls are TRBV24-1 and TRBJ2-3; TRBD1 matches 12 bases. The CDR3 consists of 17 residues. In germline, CDR1 is KGHDR, CDR2 SFDVKD. The V and J ends lost 2 bases and 5 bases, in that order; junction bases with no gene match: 7. This chain's CDR3 is CATSDSSGQGAGDTQYF. The CDR3 coding sequence is TGTGCCACCAGTGATTCCTCGGGACAGGGGGCTGGAGATACGCAGTATTTT.

The chain employs TRBV20-1 and TRBJ2-7; the D is unclear. V gave up 4 bases and J gave up 4 bases, with 8 bases separating them. The CDR3 contains 11 residues. Germline-derived CDR1 and CDR2 are DFQATT and SNEGSKA (reference sequence). The CDR3 reads CSATDQYEQYF. CDR3 coding DNA: TGCAGTGCTACAGATCAATACGAGCAGTACTTC.

This clonotype came up many times. One end of the junction varies from germline; a read error may be responsible. V is TRBV6-5 and J is TRBJ2-7, with 9 nucleotides matching TRBD2. This CDR3 region has 15 residues. Germline CDR1 MNHEY, CDR2 SVGAGI. The CDR3 DNA reads as TGTGCCTGCAGTTACGGCGGGAGGGCCCGCCCCGAGCAGTACTTC. This encodes CACSYGGRARPEQYF.

The chain has TRBV25-1 and TRBJ2-3; 10 nucleotides match TRBD2. CDR3 length: 16 residues. V shed 7 bases, J shed 4 bases, and the junction held 11 bases outside the gene matches. Germline CDR1 reads MGHDK; CDR2 reads SYGVNS. CDR3 nucleotide sequence: TGTGCCAGCACCCTGGGGAGCGGGAGGGCCGCAGATACGCAGTATTTT. It is translated as CASTLGSGRAADTQYF.

This clonotype came up many times. The CDR3 protein is CAWSAWRNTEAFF. The CDR3 nucleotides read TGTGCCTGGAGTGCTTGGCGCAACACTGAAGCTTTCTTT. V and J are TRBV30 and TRBJ1-1; the D is unclear. The ends were cut back, 1 base at V and 2 bases at J, with 8 bases in the middle. Germline CDR1 reads GTSNPN; CDR2 reads SVGIG (reference sequence). The CDR3 runs to 13 residues.

This clonotype was seen ten or more times. The chain combines TRBV2 with TRBJ1-4; the match to TRBD1 covers 7 bases. The germline V gene has CDR1 SNHLY and CDR2 FYNNEI. The CDR3 consists of 14 residues. The ends lost 7 bases at V and 7 bases at J; junction bases unmatched: 9. CDR3 in DNA: TGTGCCAGCACCCCGGGGGGACAGATTGAAAAACTGTTTTTT. Protein product: CASTPGGQIEKLFF.

This clonotype has a handful of counts. For the CDR3, the DNA is TGTGCCAGCAGCCAAGATCTTTCGTTTCTAAGCATATCCACAGATACGCAGTATTTT. Residues: CASSQDLSFLSISTDTQYF. The chain has TRBV3-1 and TRBJ2-3; no reliable D call. V dropped 0 bases and J dropped 2 bases, with 21 bases sitting between them. Germline assignment: CDR1 LGHDT and CDR2 YNNKEL (reference sequence). This CDR3 is 19 amino acids long.

The sample holds many counts of this clonotype. V gene TRBV11-2 combines with J gene TRBJ2-7; possible D gene TRBD2, 5 bases. With 5 bases removed from V and 4 bases from J, the gap between germline ends came to 18 bases. The CDR3 extends over 15 amino acids. Germline V gene lookup returns CDR1 SGHAT and CDR2 FQNNGV. This CDR3 reads CASSRPIDRGYEQYF. CDR3 DNA: TGTGCCAGCAGCCGCCCGATTGATCGGGGTTACGAGCAGTACTTC.

This clonotype was seen only a few times. A read error may be the cause here, since a much bigger clone is one base away. This chain connects TRBV5-6 to TRBJ2-4, with 9 positions matching TRBD1. The ends lost 4 bases at V and 0 bases at J; junction bases unmatched: 2. The CDR3 loop spans 15 amino acids. The germline V gene has CDR1 SGHDT and CDR2 YYEEEE. The CDR3 sequence is CASSHRGQAKNIQYF. The CDR3 region has the DNA TGTGCCAGCAGCCACAGGGGGCAAGCCAAAAACATTCAGTACTTC.

A few counts support this clonotype. The chain links TRBV19 to TRBJ1-1; D is possibly TRBD1 (5 bases). Germline V gives CDR1 LNHDA, CDR2 SQIVND (reference sequence). V was pared by 1 base and J by 3 bases, with 12 bases between. The CDR3 length is 15 residues. CDR3 bases: TGTGCCAGTAGTATAGTTCCCAGGGCGGACACTGAAGCTTTCTTT. It yields the protein CASSIVPRADTEAFF. Combining the CDR3 with reference TRBV19 and TRBJ1-1 gives the whole variable domain DGGITQSPKYLFRKEGQNVTLSCEQNLNHDAMYWYRQDPGQGLRLIYYSQIVNDFQKGDIAEGYSVSREKKESFPLTVTSAQKNPTAFYLCASSIVPRADTEAFFGQGTRLTVV.

This clonotype showed up many times. The chain has TRBV9 and TRBJ2-5; D tentatively fits TRBD1 or TRBD2 (5 bases each). The CDR3 runs to 14 residues. The V and J ends lost 4 bases and 5 bases respectively, with 15 bases between them. Germline V gives CDR1 SGDLS, CDR2 YYNGEE. The CDR3 here is CASSPNPGDETQYF. CDR3 bases: TGTGCCAGCAGCCCCAACCCTGGGGACGAGACCCAGTACTTC.

This clonotype has more than one count but fewer than ten. The CDR3 region is CASRSGMTGSRYTF. Written as DNA, the CDR3 is TGTGCCAGCCGTAGTGGAATGACAGGGAGTCGCTACACCTTC. This sequence joins TRBV6-1 and TRBJ1-2, with 7 bases fitting TRBD1. Per germline, CDR1 MNHNS and CDR2 SASEGT. CDR3 length equals 14 residues. The trim removed 8 bases at V and 9 bases at J, leaving 15 bases unmatched.

In this sample, this clonotype turned up many times. This rearrangement joins TRBV11-2 to TRBJ2-2; D possibly corresponds to TRBD2 (5 bases). This CDR3 contains 17 residues. Germline-derived CDR1 and CDR2 are SGHAT and FQNNGV. V shed 3 bases and J shed 4 bases, with 18 bases lying between them. In DNA, the CDR3 is TGTGCCAGCAGCTTGACCACCACCGGGGTGATCACCGGGGAGCTGTTTTTT. Its protein is CASSLTTTGVITGELFF.

This clonotype was detected many times. This rearrangement joins TRBV6-1 to TRBJ1-6; D is perhaps TRBD1 (5 bases). The V gene lost 7 bases and the J gene lost 10 bases, with 23 bases spanning the gap. Germline V lookup: CDR1 MNHNS, CDR2 SASEGT. The CDR3 totals 16 residues. The CDR3 region is CASTPGDPREGSPLHF. CDR3 coding DNA: TGTGCCAGCACCCCCGGGGACCCCCGGGAAGGATCACCCCTCCACTTT.

This sequence joins TRBV20-1 and TRBJ2-7; the D call may be TRBD1 or TRBD2 (5 bases each). V was cut by 5 bases and J by 7 bases, with 30 bases left in between. Germline loops: CDR1 DFQATT, CDR2 SNEGSKA (reference sequence). This CDR3 has 17 amino acids. The CDR3 sequence is CSARDLGKPGNMWEQYF. Written as DNA, the CDR3 is TGCAGTGCTCGGGACCTCGGGAAGCCGGGAAACATGTGGGAGCAGTACTTC.